What follows are 16 T cell receptor beta chains derived from one specimen sequenced in a study of shared T cell receptors in the human thymus. TCRdb's table, derived via immunoSEQ multiplex PCR, lists solely in-frame clones and lacks some. The profile shows under 850,000 clones, more than 75% of them singletons. Separately, the same data were catalogued under a study of human thymus T cells.

The sequencing sample was made of thymocytes. Receptor source: a boy younger than two with a congenital heart defect.

This clone has a handful of counts. The chain links TRBV11-2 to TRBJ2-7; TRBD2 agrees at 13 bases. The J segment lost 2 bases and the V segment lost 5 bases, leaving 6 bases of the junction unmatched. In germline, CDR1 is SGHAT, CDR2 FQNNGV. The CDR3 contains 16 residues. The CDR3 protein is CASSPGTSGIPYEQYF. Here the CDR3 DNA reads TGTGCCAGCAGCCCGGGGACTAGCGGGATACCCTACGAGCAGTACTTC. Based on the CDR3 plus reference TRBV11-2 and TRBJ2-7, the full variable domain is EAGVAQSPRYKIIEKRQSVAFWCNPISGHATLYWYQQILGQGPKLLIQFQNNGVVDDSQLPKDRFSAERLKGVDSTLKIQPAKLEDSAVYLCASSPGTSGIPYEQYFGPGTRLTVT.

The rearrangement uses TRBV4-2 and TRBJ1-2; tentatively, D is TRBD1 (5 bases). V was shortened by 0 bases and J by 6 bases, with 14 bases between the two germline ends. Germline V gene sequence: CDR1 LGHNA, CDR2 YNFKEQ. The CDR3 consists of 15 residues. CDR3: CASSQDHQGRNGYTF. CDR3 bases: TGTGCCAGCAGCCAAGATCACCAGGGCCGGAATGGCTACACCTTC.

The chain recombines TRBV6-1 with TRBJ2-7, with D possibly being TRBD1 (6 bases). The CDR3 is made up of 14 amino acids. The germline V gene has CDR1 MNHNS and CDR2 SASEGT. The V end lost 5 bases, the J end lost 1 base, and 12 bases lay between the germline ends. The CDR3 reads CASSPRDTSYEQYF. In DNA, the CDR3 is TGTGCCAGCAGTCCTAGGGACACTTCCTACGAGCAGTACTTC.

The CDR3 loop reads CASSLVGVGASYNEQFF. The CDR3 coding sequence is TGCGCCAGCAGCTTGGTGGGAGTGGGGGCCTCCTACAATGAGCAGTTCTTC. The chain uses TRBV5-1 and TRBJ2-1; D might be TRBD1 (6 bases). Deletions cut 0 bases from V and 0 bases from J, with 13 bases between. Germline-derived CDR1 and CDR2 are SGHRS and YFSETQ. The CDR3 has 17 amino acids. The full variable domain, its missing parts supplied by reference TRBV5-1 and TRBJ2-1, is KAGVTQTPRYLIKTRGQQVTLSCSPISGHRSVSWYQQTPGQGLQFLFEYFSETQRNKGNFPGRFSGRQFSNSRSEMNVSTLELGDSALYLCASSLVGVGASYNEQFFGPGTRLTVL.

The V and J genes are TRBV5-6 and TRBJ2-7, with 7 bases aligning to TRBD2. The CDR3 is 15 residues long. The trim removed 7 bases at V and 4 bases at J, leaving 14 bases unmatched. Germline CDR1 reads SGHDT; CDR2 reads YYEEEE. The CDR3 DNA sequence: TGTGCCAGCCCCCAACTGAGGCGGGAGCGATACGAGCAGTACTTC. Its protein product is CASPQLRRERYEQYF. Full variable domain (outside the CDR3, taken from reference TRBV5-6 and TRBJ2-7): DAGVTQSPTHLIKTRGQQVTLRCSPKSGHDTVSWYQQALGQGPQFIFQYYEEEERQRGNFPDRFSGHQFPNYSSELNVNALLLGDSALYLCASPQLRRERYEQYFGPGTRLTVT.

This chain uses TRBV18 with TRBJ1-1; tentative D call: TRBD1 (5 bases). The CDR3 extends over 15 amino acids. CDR1 is KGHSH and CDR2 is LQKENI in the germline V gene. Trimming cost V 2 bases and J 0 bases, with 10 bases left between them. The CDR3 nucleotides are TGTGCCAGCTCACCAGGGGCGGGGTTGAACACTGAAGCTTTCTTT. Amino acid sequence: CASSPGAGLNTEAFF. Full variable domain (outside the CDR3, taken from reference TRBV18 and TRBJ1-1): NAGVMQNPRHLVRRRGQEARLRCSPMKGHSHVYWYRQLPEEGLKFMVYLQKENIIDESGMPKERFSAEFPKEGPSILRIQQVVRGDSAAYFCASSPGAGLNTEAFFGQGTRLTVV.

The chain is built from TRBV5-1 and TRBJ2-4; D possibly corresponds to TRBD2 (5 bases). CDR1 SGHRS and CDR2 YFSETQ come from the germline V gene. The CDR3 loop spans 15 amino acids. V lost 4 bases to trimming and J lost 1 base, with 12 bases between them. CDR3 coding DNA: TGCGCCAGCAGCCTGCACGGCGGGGCCAAAAACATTCAGTACTTC. It yields the protein CASSLHGGAKNIQYF.

CDR3 in DNA: TGTGCCAGCCGGGACAGGGAAGAGACCCAGTACTTC. This sequence encodes CASRDREETQYF. V usage is TRBV19 and J usage is TRBJ2-5; TRBD1 aligns across 9 bases. Germline V gene sequence: CDR1 LNHDA, CDR2 SQIVND (reference sequence). The CDR3 extends over 12 amino acids. The junction had 2 bases not matched to a gene; V was cut back by 9 bases and J by 3 bases.

This chain joins TRBV28 and TRBJ2-1, with D maybe TRBD2 (7 bases). V lost 0 bases and J lost 6, with 18 bases in between. In germline, CDR1 is MDHEN, CDR2 SYDVKM. The CDR3 contains 17 residues. The CDR3 nucleotides read TGTGCCAGCAGTTTATGGGGGGGAGGGGGGTGGATCAATGAGCAGTTCTTC. Encoded protein: CASSLWGGGGWINEQFF.

The rearrangement links TRBV25-1 to TRBJ2-1; a weak D match, TRBD2 (5 bases). Germline V gene lookup returns CDR1 MGHDK and CDR2 SYGVNS. The ends were cut back, 1 base at V and 0 bases at J, with 13 bases in the middle. The CDR3 is 17 residues long. The CDR3 DNA sequence: TGTGCCAGCAGTGAATCCAAGCGGTCCGGCTCCTACAATGAGCAGTTCTTC. Translation: CASSESKRSGSYNEQFF.

This clone is a singleton in its sample. The J gene is TRBJ2-1, the V gene TRBV5-4, with D perhaps matching TRBD2 (5 bases). Germline V gene sequence: CDR1 SGHNT, CDR2 YYREEE (reference sequence). The V gene lost 6 bases and the J gene lost 0 bases, with 16 bases spanning the gap. This CDR3 comprises 16 residues. The CDR3 bases are TGTGCCAGCAACCCCGCTCCGGGAAGCTCCTACAATGAGCAGTTCTTC. It specifies CASNPAPGSSYNEQFF.

The gene calls are TRBV7-2 and TRBJ2-5, with D uncertain. Between the trimmed V and J ends, which lost 1 base and 1 base, there was a span of 7 bases. CDR3 length: 14 amino acids. Germline CDR1 is SGHTA and CDR2 is FQGNSA. The CDR3 DNA reads as TGTGCCAGCAGCTTAGGAGACACCCAAGAGACCCAGTACTTC. Protein sequence: CASSLGDTQETQYF.

This clone was observed once. A junction boundary mismatches the germline segment, possibly from a read error. The V gene is TRBV4-1, the J gene TRBJ2-1; TRBD2 agrees at 7 bases. Germline-derived CDR1 and CDR2 are MGHRA and YSYEKL. The length of the CDR3 is 18 residues. CDR3 sequence reads: CVSSQDLGTGGLRNEQFF. The CDR3 DNA is TGCGTCAGCAGCCAAGATCTGGGGACGGGAGGCTTGAGGAATGAGCAGTTCTTC.

The chain joins TRBV6-5 to TRBJ2-7; 12 nucleotides match TRBD1. V lost 6 bases and J lost 5; bases outside the gene matches: 2. The CDR3 totals 13 residues. CDR1 is MNHEY, CDR2 SVGAGI, per germline. Written as DNA, the CDR3 is TGTGCCAGCAGCGGGACAGGGGGCGACGAGCAGTACTTC. Translated, it gives CASSGTGGDEQYF.

The V call is TRBV18, the J call TRBJ2-7; 11 bases line up with TRBD2. Germline values: CDR1 KGHSH, CDR2 LQKENI. This CDR3 has 18 amino acids. With V trimmed by 1 base and J by 5 bases, 13 bases remained unmatched. CDR3 amino acids: CASSPRDRVLAGAHEQYF. CDR3 bases: TGTGCCAGCTCACCACGGGACAGGGTACTAGCGGGAGCCCACGAGCAGTACTTC.

The chain uses TRBV5-4 and TRBJ2-5; TRBD1 matches 7 bases. V was clipped by 5 bases and J by 5 bases; unmatched bases: 12. The CDR3 has 15 amino acids. The germline CDR1 and CDR2 sequences are SGHNT and YYREEE (reference sequence). The CDR3 loop reads CASRTKGAVGETQYF. The DNA of the CDR3 is TGTGCCAGCAGGACAAAGGGGGCCGTAGGGGAGACCCAGTACTTC.